This T cell receptor beta chain came from a study of T cell clonality in common variable immunodeficiency. Some clones are missing from TCRdb's copy, which holds only in-frame ones; the method was immunoSEQ multiplex PCR. This sample has fewer than 30,000 clones, each found more than once. Trimming pared 9 bases from V and 4 bases from J, leaving 10 bases between. The CDR3 length is 13 residues. Per the germline V gene, CDR1 is LNHDA and CDR2 is SQIVND (reference sequence). Overall study findings and caveats: Fewer deletions and N-nucleotide insertions were reportedly seen in common variable immunodeficiency TCR beta sequences.

On this clone: Its antigen is undetermined. From the germline J gene comes the end of the CDR3, since the read stops 3 residues before it.

The sequenced sample consisted of peripheral blood mononuclear cells. The chain has TRBV19 and TRBJ1-6, with D maybe TRBD1 (6 bases). The clonotype was recovered from a human donor with common variable immunodeficiency. CDR3 DNA, as far as it was read: TGTGCCAGCCGGGACACTTATAATTCACCC. This codes for CASRDTYNSP. The entire CDR3 protein is CASRDTYNSPLHF.